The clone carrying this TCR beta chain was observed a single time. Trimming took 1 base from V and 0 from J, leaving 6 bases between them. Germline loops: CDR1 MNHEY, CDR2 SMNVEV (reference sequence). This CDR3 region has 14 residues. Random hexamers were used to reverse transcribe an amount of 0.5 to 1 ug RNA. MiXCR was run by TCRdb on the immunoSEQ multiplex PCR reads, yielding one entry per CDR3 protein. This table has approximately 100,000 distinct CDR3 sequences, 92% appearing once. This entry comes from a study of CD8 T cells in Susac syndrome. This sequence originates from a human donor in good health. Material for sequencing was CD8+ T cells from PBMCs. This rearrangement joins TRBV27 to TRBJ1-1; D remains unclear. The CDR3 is CASSLLDMNTEAFF. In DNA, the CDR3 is TGTGCCAGCAGTTTATTAGATATGAACACTGAAGCTTTCTTT.